This T cell receptor beta chain derives from a study of cytomegalovirus exposure and HLA in healthy donors. Regarding the study as a whole: Only CMV serostatus was available as immune exposure information.

Germline V gene sequence: CDR1 SGHRS, CDR2 YFSETQ. The CDR3 covers 16 residues. With V trimmed by 1 base and J by 4 bases, 10 bases remained unmatched. About this clone itself: Its cognate antigen is unknown.

Primers for the PCR totalled 60 Vbeta and 13 Jbeta. Sequencing was performed with immunoSEQ multiplex PCR; in TCRdb, only in-frame clones are kept and a portion is missing. Here the sample spans 150,000 to 200,000 clones, approximately 80% being singletons. V gene TRBV5-1 combines with J gene TRBJ1-1, with 7 bases fitting TRBD1. Specimen: PBMCs. The sequence was collected from a woman aged 30 to 39 in good health and CMV-seropositive. The CDR3: CASSLRRGTASTEAFF. CDR3 in DNA: TGCGCCAGCAGCTTGCGCAGGGGGACGGCGAGCACTGAAGCTTTCTTT.